The present entry profiles one TCR beta chain with its context. The data belong to a study of blood T cell repertoires in COVID-19. About the research overall: T cells, B-cell-depleted T cells, or PBMCs supplied cDNA or gDNA.

Clones were read by immunoSEQ multiplex PCR, and TCRdb kept only the in-frame ones, dropping some. Among approximately 45,000 clones listed, approximately 90% were seen once. Germline V CDR1 and CDR2: SGHTS, YDEGEE. The CDR3 is 16 amino acids. After removal of 6 bases from V and 1 base from J, the junction contained 9 bases not matched to a gene. The rearrangement links TRBV5-8 to TRBJ1-5; TRBD1 matches 8 bases. This clonotype originated in an older man with acute or convalescent COVID-19. The sequencing sample was made of peripheral blood. The CDR3 DNA follows: TGTGCCAGCATGGACAGGGATCGGAGAAGCAATCAGCCCCAGCATTTT. As protein: CASMDRDRRSNQPQHF.